This T cell receptor beta chain derives from a study of shared clonotypes between healthy human individuals. General study findings and limits: Researchers sampled only blood; tissue repertoires likely differ.

Remarks on this clone: What it binds is unknown.

This CDR3 has 14 residues. Germline V gene data show CDR1 as SNHLY and CDR2 as FYNNEI. Germline trimming cut 6 bases from V and 2 bases from J; bases unmatched to any gene: 5. Around 100 million PBMCs went into genomic DNA for unsorted samples. It was at deep level that the assay was run. Replicate PCRs for unsorted PBMC used approximately 300 ng DNA (about 30,000 T cell genomes). Sequencing used immunoSEQ multiplex PCR; TCRdb keeps in-frame clones, though not all of them. The profile shows some 500,000 clones, 79% of them singletons. Sequencing input: PBMCs. The clonotype was recovered from a woman aged 40 to 50 in good health. Some clones in this sample may be carry-over from other donors' samples. The chain has TRBV2 and TRBJ2-7; 9 bases fit TRBD2. CDR3 loop: CASRETSGTYEQYF. CDR3 coding DNA: TGTGCCAGCAGGGAGACTAGCGGTACCTACGAGCAGTACTTC.